A selection of T cell receptor beta chains follows, all from one sample in a study of siplizumab effects on memory and regulatory T cells. Method: immunoSEQ multiplex PCR; TCRdb's copy keeps in-frame clones and lacks some. Of about 87,000 clones in the sample, about 94% were seen once. The specimen sequenced was non-Treg CD4+ T cells sorted from blood. Receptor source: a human donor in good health. CDR3s include the opening cysteine and the closing phenylalanine or tryptophan.

v_gene: TRBV27
CDR3aa: CASYDVRNEQFF

v_gene: TRBV30
CDR3aa: CAWSPGGEAFF

v_gene: TRBV5-5
CDR3aa: CASSLGLRSYNSPLHF

v_gene: TRBV19
CDR3aa: CASSIVGLQETQYF

v_gene: TRBV7-2
CDR3aa: CASSLGGIKETQYF

v_gene: TRBV11-2
CDR3aa: CASSSTDSTSGSFYEQYF

v_gene: TRBV7-9
CDR3aa: CASSLVIGSQRGSLSGYTF

v_gene: TRBV7-9
CDR3aa: CASSQAGGTEAFF

v_gene: TRBV25-1
CDR3aa: CASMGPSSYNEQFF

v_gene: TRBV5-6
CDR3aa: CASSRQGRSEQFF

v_gene: TRBV5-1
CDR3aa: CASSPDRTTNYGYTF

v_gene: TRBV9
CDR3aa: CASSVAGGNQPQHF

v_gene: TRBV30
CDR3aa: CACRLAGRTDTQYF

v_gene: TRBV7-2
CDR3aa: CASSLVVTGGGEQFF

v_gene: TRBV19
CDR3aa: CASSHLLVTEAFF

v_gene: TRBV5-1
CDR3aa: CASSLGQGASYEQFF

v_gene: TRBV4-2
CDR3aa: CASSQAPGDGNTIYF

v_gene: TRBV7-2
CDR3aa: CASSSNFDREEAFF

v_gene: TRBV28
CDR3aa: CASSPTSGNTYEQYF

v_gene: TRBV10-3
CDR3aa: CAISESGKNEKLFF

v_gene: TRBV7-8
CDR3aa: CASSLVAGSLNQPQHF

v_gene: TRBV5-1
CDR3aa: CASSLWGEPSTDTQYF

v_gene: TRBV27
CDR3aa: CASSQREGGIYEQYF

v_gene: TRBV7-2
CDR3aa: CASSLLDRVSYEQYF

v_gene: TRBV7-9
CDR3aa: CASSQVDTEAFF

v_gene: TRBV5-1
CDR3aa: CASSSGTGGSYNEQFF

v_gene: TRBV5-4
CDR3aa: CASSLAGEDTQYF

v_gene: TRBV25-1
CDR3aa: CASSDGQGVDQPQHF

v_gene: TRBV9
CDR3aa: CASSVGGDSPLHF

v_gene: TRBV18
CDR3aa: CASSPDRGPGGYTF

v_gene: TRBV9
CDR3aa: CASSPGPEGGYTF

v_gene: TRBV7-2
CDR3aa: CASSFWVAGGSGEQFF

v_gene: TRBV30
CDR3aa: CAWKLAAYNSPLHF

v_gene: TRBV30
CDR3aa: CAWSLETDTQYF

v_gene: TRBV19
CDR3aa: CASSIRQGQPQHF

v_gene: TRBV9
CDR3aa: CASSVASGPDTGELFF

v_gene: TRBV7-2
CDR3aa: CASSLGSSQRQETQYF

v_gene: TRBV4-1
CDR3aa: CASSQGASGSNEQFF

v_gene: TRBV19
CDR3aa: CASSIPPGNTEAFF

v_gene: TRBV7-9
CDR3aa: CASSPGTGRTGANVLTF

v_gene: TRBV2
CDR3aa: CASSEGLAVYNEQFF

v_gene: TRBV30
CDR3aa: CAWRGQSSYNSPLHF

v_gene: TRBV19
CDR3aa: CARGQGRTEAFF

v_gene: TRBV2
CDR3aa: CASFLTVYEQYF

v_gene: TRBV4-1
CDR3aa: CASSQGPLEKLFF

v_gene: TRBV18
CDR3aa: CASSPQRQGGKYF

v_gene: TRBV25-1
CDR3aa: CASSEPRAVETQYF

v_gene: TRBV18
CDR3aa: CASSPPSLGSYEQYF

v_gene: TRBV7-8
CDR3aa: CASRALGSGNTIYF

v_gene: TRBV5-6
CDR3aa: CASSSLPTGITEAFF

v_gene: TRBV5-1
CDR3aa: CASSLAPGGLETQYF

v_gene: TRBV27
CDR3aa: CASSSWDTPETQYF

v_gene: TRBV4-2
CDR3aa: CASSQDGAAGGLGNEQFF

v_gene: TRBV19
CDR3aa: CASSIGGTLNQPQHF

v_gene: TRBV11-1
CDR3aa: CASRQGANTGELFF

v_gene: TRBV28
CDR3aa: CASIPSGRAYNEQFF

v_gene: TRBV9
CDR3aa: CASSRNRVGTEAFF

v_gene: TRBV11-3
CDR3aa: CASSRPGQSYNEQFF